This T cell receptor beta chain was profiled in a study of OX40 agonist ivuxolimab in advanced cancers. Study details: Over 30% of patients had received prior checkpoint inhibitor therapy. Study-wide results and caveats: In the 0.1 to 3.0 mg/kg range, CD4+ and CD8+ blood T cells had expanded clonally by week 6. Still undetermined is the antigen specificity of the expanded peripheral T cells. Expansion of clones was among the lowest in partial responders at 0.1-3.0 mg/kg.

The CDR3 contains 13 residues. Germline V gene sequence: CDR1 SGHTA, CDR2 FQGNSA. V dropped 5 bases and J dropped 6 bases, with 12 bases sitting between them. About this clone: Antigen unknown.

Method: immunoSEQ multiplex PCR; TCRdb's copy keeps in-frame clones and lacks some. Of approximately 69,000 clones listed, roughly 84% are singletons. The receptor was derived from an adult with an advanced solid tumor such as melanoma, head and neck, liver or kidney cancer. Sequencing used CD4+ or CD8+ T cells sorted from blood, obtained in a trial of the OX40 agonist ivuxolimab. The chain has TRBV7-2 and TRBJ2-3; no clear D. The CDR3 DNA follows: TGTGCCAGCAGCCTCTACTTCGGGGATACGCAGTATTTT. As protein: CASSLYFGDTQYF.